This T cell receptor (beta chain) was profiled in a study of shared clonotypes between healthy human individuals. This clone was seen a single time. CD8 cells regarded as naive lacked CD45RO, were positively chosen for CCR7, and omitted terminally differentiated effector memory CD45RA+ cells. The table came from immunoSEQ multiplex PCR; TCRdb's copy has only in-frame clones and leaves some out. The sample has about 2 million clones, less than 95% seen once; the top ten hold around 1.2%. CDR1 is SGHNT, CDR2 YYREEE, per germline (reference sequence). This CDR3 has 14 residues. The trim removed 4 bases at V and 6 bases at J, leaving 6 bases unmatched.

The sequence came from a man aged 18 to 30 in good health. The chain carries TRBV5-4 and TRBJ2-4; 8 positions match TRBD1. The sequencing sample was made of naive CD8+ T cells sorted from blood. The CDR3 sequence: CASSPGQGLNIQYF. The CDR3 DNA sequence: TGTGCCAGCAGCCCTGGACAGGGCCTAAACATTCAGTACTTC. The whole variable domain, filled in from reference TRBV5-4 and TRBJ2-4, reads ETGVTQSPTHLIKTRGQQVTLRCSSQSGHNTVSWYQQALGQGPQFIFQYYREEENGRGNFPPRFSGLQFPNYSSELNVNALELDDSALYLCASSPGQGLNIQYFGAGTRLSVL.